These T cell receptor beta chains were read from a single sample in a study of T cell repertoires in cytomegalovirus infection. Their target antigens are unknown. TCRdb independently ran MiXCR on the reads; one entry per CDR3 protein. The sample lists 700,000 to 900,000 distinct CDR3 sequences, roughly 28% seen once, with about an eighth in the top ten. The specimen was cultured CD8+ T cells from PBMCs, collected from culture after CMV antigen stimulation. These receptors were taken from a human donor in good health (CMV status not recorded). Some clones in this sample may be carry-over from other donors' samples. The conserved cysteine and the conserved F or W are not part of the CDR3 here. A D gene is named only where the DNA matches it firmly.

cdr3_aa v_call d_call j_call
ASSLRQAWGYT TRBV5-1 NA TRBJ1-2
ASSFQGGETQY TRBV12-3/TRBV12-4 NA TRBJ2-5
ASRGDRYHPNEQF TRBV11-2 NA TRBJ2-1
SARAYRGQGATPRANEKLF TRBV20-1 TRBD1 TRBJ1-4
ASSMDSGGDNEQF TRBV19 TRBD2 TRBJ2-1
ASSLEEIDMNTEAF TRBV5-5 NA TRBJ1-1
ASSHHGLARDEQF TRBV14 NA TRBJ2-1
AISGTSGNQETQY TRBV10-3 TRBD2 TRBJ2-5
ATSRDSGGPGNTIY TRBV15 NA TRBJ1-3
ASSWTGLSSYNEQF TRBV6-6 TRBD1 TRBJ2-1
ASSYRDTDLTDTQY TRBV5-4 NA TRBJ2-3
ASSLKDYTDTQY TRBV11-2 NA TRBJ2-3
ASSSYRQGAHGYT TRBV5-6 TRBD1 TRBJ1-2
ASSPGTGLTELF TRBV7-6 NA TRBJ1-4
ASRQGATNEKLF TRBV7-9 TRBD1 TRBJ1-4
ASSFFQNTEAF TRBV27 NA TRBJ1-1
ASSYLMSNRGAETQY TRBV6-6 TRBD1 TRBJ2-5
ASSQGGYEQY TRBV4-2 NA TRBJ2-7
SDKTGGELRAYGYT TRBV29-1 TRBD1 TRBJ1-2
ATRTTLFTDTQY TRBV24-1 NA TRBJ2-3
ASSIKGWNEQF TRBV19 NA TRBJ2-1
ASSRRTGTSNEQF TRBV7-9 TRBD1 TRBJ2-1
ASSLETRQNDEQF TRBV28 NA TRBJ2-1
ASSQPWTDNGYT TRBV4-2 NA TRBJ1-2
ASSQESIKWTGVSEQY TRBV4-1 TRBD1 TRBJ2-7